This T cell receptor beta chain was retrieved from a study of identifying expanded T cells in peripheral blood. Sequenced by immunoSEQ multiplex PCR; TCRdb stores in-frame clones only, minus some. The sample consists of nearly 60,000 clones, roughly 89% of them appearing once. This CDR3 is built from 11 residues. Trimming took off 1 base at V and 5 bases at J, with 0 bases between the two ends. Germline V gene data show CDR1 as SGHTA and CDR2 as FQGNSA. Findings of the study overall: Variance in clone template counts between roughly two-week samples significantly increased with total template count across all healthy donors. Over approximately two and four weeks, about 17 and 20 clones changed, versus roughly 1.1 between replicates.

Healthy donors had no documented immune events, such as infections, while sampled. About this clone itself: Its antigen remains unidentified.

The sample was blood. The chain has TRBV7-2 and TRBJ1-3, with unresolved D. This receptor was taken from a person between 18 and 75 years old in good health. This chain's CDR3 is CASSLGNTIYF. The DNA of the CDR3 is TGTGCCAGCAGCTTAGGAAACACCATATATTTT.